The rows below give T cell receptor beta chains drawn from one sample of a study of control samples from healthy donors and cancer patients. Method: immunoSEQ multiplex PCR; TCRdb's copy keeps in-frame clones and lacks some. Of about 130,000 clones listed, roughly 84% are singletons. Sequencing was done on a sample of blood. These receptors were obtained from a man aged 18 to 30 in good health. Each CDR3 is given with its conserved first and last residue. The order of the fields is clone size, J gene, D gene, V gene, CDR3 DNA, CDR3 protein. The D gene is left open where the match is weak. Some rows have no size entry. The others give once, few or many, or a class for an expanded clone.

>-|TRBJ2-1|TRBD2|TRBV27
TGTGCCAGCAGTTTTCAGCGGGGGACCTCCTACAATGAGCAGTTCTTC
CASSFQRGTSYNEQFF
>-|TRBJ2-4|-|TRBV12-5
TGTGCTAGTGCCTGGGCCCGAATAAACATTCAGTACTTC
CASAWARINIQYF
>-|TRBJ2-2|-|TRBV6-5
TGTGCCAGCAGTTACGACGGGATCACCGGGGAGCTGTTTTTT
CASSYDGITGELFF
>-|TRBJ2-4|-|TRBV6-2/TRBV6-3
TGTGCCAGCAGTACTAATCCCAAAAACATTCAGTACTTC
CASSTNPKNIQYF
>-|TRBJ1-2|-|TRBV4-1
TGCGCCAGCAGCCAGGTAGGGACGGGAGGCTACACCTTC
CASSQVGTGGYTF
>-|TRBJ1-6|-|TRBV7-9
TGTGCCAGCAGCTTAGAGGGTCATCCACCCCTCCACTTT
CASSLEGHPPLHF
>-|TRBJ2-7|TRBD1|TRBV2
TGTGCCAGAAGGGACAGCGGAGCCTACGAGCAGTACTTC
CARRDSGAYEQYF
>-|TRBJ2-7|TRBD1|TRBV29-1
TGCAGCGGCCAGACAGGGGACAAGCAGTACTTC
CSGQTGDKQYF
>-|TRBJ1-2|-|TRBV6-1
TGTGCCAGCAGTGAATTCGGAGACAGTAACTATGGCTACACCTTC
CASSEFGDSNYGYTF
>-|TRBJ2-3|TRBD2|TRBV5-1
TGCGCCAGCAGCTCGGGGACTAGCGGGGGCACAGATACGCAGTATTTT
CASSSGTSGGTDTQYF
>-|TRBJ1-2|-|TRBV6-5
TGTGCCAGCAGTAGGGTTAACTATGGCTACACCTTC
CASSRVNYGYTF
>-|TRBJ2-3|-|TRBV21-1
TGTGCCAGCCCGAGGGGCACTAATGGACGGGATACGCAGTATTTT
CASPRGTNGRDTQYF
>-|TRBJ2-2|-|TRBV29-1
TGCAGCGTTGAGAGGATAACCGGGGAGCTGTTTTTT
CSVERITGELFF
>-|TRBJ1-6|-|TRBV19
TGTGCCAGTAGTAGGGCAGGCTTTAATTCACCCCTCCACTTT
CASSRAGFNSPLHF
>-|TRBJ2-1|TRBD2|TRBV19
TGTGCCAGTAGTCCTACTAGCGGGTTTTACAATGAGCAGTTCTTC
CASSPTSGFYNEQFF
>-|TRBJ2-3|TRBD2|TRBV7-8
TGTGCCAGCAGACGGACTAGCGGGCGTGCAGATACGCAGTATTTT
CASRRTSGRADTQYF
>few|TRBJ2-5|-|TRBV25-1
TGTGCCAGCTCTAAAGCGGGAGAGACCCAGTACTTC
CASSKAGETQYF
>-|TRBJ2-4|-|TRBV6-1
TGTGCCAGCAGTGAAACCGGACTAGCCAAAAACATTCAGTACTTC
CASSETGLAKNIQYF
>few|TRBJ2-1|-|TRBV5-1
TGCGCCAGCAGCTCCGGTGTCGGGATCGACAATGAGCAGTTCTTC
CASSSGVGIDNEQFF
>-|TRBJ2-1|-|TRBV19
TGTGCCAGTAGTCGGAACAATGAGCAGTTCTTC
CASSRNNEQFF
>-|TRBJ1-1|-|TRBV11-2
TGTGCCAGCAGCCCCCTACTTTGGATCTCCCTGGACACTGAAGCTTTCTTT
CASSPLLWISLDTEAFF
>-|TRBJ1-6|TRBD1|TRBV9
TGTGCCAGCAGCGCCGGGACGGACAGGAGCTCCTATAATTCACCCCTCCACTTT
CASSAGTDRSSYNSPLHF
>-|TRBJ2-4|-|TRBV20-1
TGCAGTGCTAGTCCTGTAGCCAAAAACATTCAGTACTTC
CSASPVAKNIQYF
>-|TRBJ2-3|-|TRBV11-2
TGTGCCAGCAGCTTGGGGGAGTCCAGCACAGATACGCAGTATTTT
CASSLGESSTDTQYF
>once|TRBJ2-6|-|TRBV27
TGTGCCAGCAGACTAGACAGTCCTTACTCTGGGGCCAACGTCCTGACTTTC
CASRLDSPYSGANVLTF
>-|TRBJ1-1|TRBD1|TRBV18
TGTGCCAGCTCACCACCGGACAGGGCGAGGGCTTTCTTT
CASSPPDRARAFF
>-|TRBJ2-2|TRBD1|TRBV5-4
TGTGCCAGCACCCGTAGGGGGCCGACTGGCACCGGGGAGCTGTTTTTT
CASTRRGPTGTGELFF
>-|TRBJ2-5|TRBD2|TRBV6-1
TGTGCCAGCAGTGAACTAGCGGGAGGTCAAGAGACCCAGTACTTC
CASSELAGGQETQYF
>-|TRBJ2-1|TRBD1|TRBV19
TGTGCCAGTAAACGATGGGGGAATTCGGGACAGGGACGCTACAATGAGCAGTTCTTC
CASKRWGNSGQGRYNEQFF
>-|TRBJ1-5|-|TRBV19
TGTGCCAGTAGTATGGCTGGGCCGTCCATTTCTCCCCAGCATTTT
CASSMAGPSISPQHF
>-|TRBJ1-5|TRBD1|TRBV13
TGTGCCAGCAGCCCCCCCTTGGGACAGGGGGTTCGGCAGCCCCAGCATTTT
CASSPPLGQGVRQPQHF
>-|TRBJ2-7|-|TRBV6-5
TGTGCCAGCAGGACTGGGGACTTTCGGGACGAGCAGTACTTC
CASRTGDFRDEQYF
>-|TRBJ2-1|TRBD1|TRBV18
TGTGCCAGCTCAGCGACAGGGTCCAATGAGCAGTTCTTC
CASSATGSNEQFF
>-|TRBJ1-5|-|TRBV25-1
TGTGCCAGCCGTAAGAACCGACAGCAGCCCCAGCATTTT
CASRKNRQQPQHF
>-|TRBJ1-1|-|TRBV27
TGTGCCAGCAGTTTGGAGGGAAGGGGTAGCCCTGAAGCTTTCTTT
CASSLEGRGSPEAFF
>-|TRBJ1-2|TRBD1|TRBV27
TGTGCCAGCAGTCCCGCTGACAGGGGGCTCCGGTATGGCTACACCTTC
CASSPADRGLRYGYTF
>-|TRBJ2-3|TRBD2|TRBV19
TGTGCCAGTAGTATAGGACTAGCGGGATTATACACAGATACGCAGTATTTT
CASSIGLAGLYTDTQYF
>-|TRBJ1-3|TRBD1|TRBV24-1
TGTGCCACCAGTGATGAAGGGGGCGCGGGAAACACCATATATTTT
CATSDEGGAGNTIYF
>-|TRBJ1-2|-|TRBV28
TGTGCCAGCAGTACCCGGGACCCTTTCTATGGCTACACCTTC
CASSTRDPFYGYTF
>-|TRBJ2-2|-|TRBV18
TGTGCCAGCTCACCAGCGGCAAGCCCGGGGGAGCTGTTTTTT
CASSPAASPGELFF
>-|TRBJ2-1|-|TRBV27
TGTGCCACAGCAGTTTTAGGCAATGAGCAGTTCTTC
CATAVLGNEQFF
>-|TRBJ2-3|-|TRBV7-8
TGTGCCAGCAGCTTATCGGCGGGATTTGCAGATACGCAGTATTTT
CASSLSAGFADTQYF
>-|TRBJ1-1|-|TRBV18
TGTGCCAGCTCAGGGGAGGACACGATGAACACTGAAGCTTTCTTT
CASSGEDTMNTEAFF
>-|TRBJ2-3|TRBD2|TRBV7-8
TGTGCCAGCAGCTTCCTGGGACTAGCGGGAACAGATACGCAGTATTTT
CASSFLGLAGTDTQYF
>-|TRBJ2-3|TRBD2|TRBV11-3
TGTGCCAGCAGCTCCAGGACTAGCGGTACGGGCACAGATACGCAGTATTTT
CASSSRTSGTGTDTQYF
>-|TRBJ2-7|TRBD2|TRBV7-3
TGTGCCAGCAGCCCGAGCGGGGGGGAGCAGTACTTC
CASSPSGGEQYF
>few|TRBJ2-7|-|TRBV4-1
TGCGCCAGCAGCCGCATAGATATGGGGCTTCCCGGACGCGAGCAGTACTTC
CASSRIDMGLPGREQYF
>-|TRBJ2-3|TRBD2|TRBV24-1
TGTGCCACCAGTGATGACGGACTAGCGGATTTCACAGATACGCAGTATTTT
CATSDDGLADFTDTQYF